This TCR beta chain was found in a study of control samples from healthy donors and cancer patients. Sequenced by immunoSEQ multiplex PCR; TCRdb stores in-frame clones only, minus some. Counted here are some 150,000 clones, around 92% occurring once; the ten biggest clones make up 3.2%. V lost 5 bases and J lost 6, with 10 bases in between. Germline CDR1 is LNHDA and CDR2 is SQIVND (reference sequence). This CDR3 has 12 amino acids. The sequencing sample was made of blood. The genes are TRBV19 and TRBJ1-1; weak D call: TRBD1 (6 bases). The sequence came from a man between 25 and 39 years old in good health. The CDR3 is CASSSQGPEAFF. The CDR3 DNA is TGTGCCAGTAGTTCACAGGGCCCTGAAGCTTTCTTT.